Following are 27 T cell receptor beta chains from one sample sequenced in a study of vaccination effects on CD4 cells after COVID-19. No cognate antigen is known for these TCRs. Ahead of sequencing, the ViraFEST assay grew antigen-specific CD4+ T cells using viral peptide pools. Cultured cells yielded isolated CD4+ T cells after more than nine days. PCR-confirmed SARS-CoV-2 infection occurred in the person between March and December 2020. Each participant was administered two doses of either the BNT162b2 or the mRNA-1273 vaccine. Assay used: immunoSEQ multiplex PCR; TCRdb lists only in-frame clones, some missing. There are 15,000 or so clones in the sample; around 80% occur only once, and around 17% lies in the top ten. The starting material was CD4+ T cells from PBMCs cultured with SARS-CoV-2 spike peptides, obtained after COVID-19 vaccination. Every receptor here comes from a human donor who had a prior SARS-CoV-2 infection.

This clone was seen a single time. The chain is built from TRBV5-1 and TRBJ1-3, with 10 bases that match TRBD1. CDR3 length equals 17 residues. V was pared by 4 bases and J by 3 bases, with 10 bases of the junction left unmatched. Germline values: CDR1 SGHRS, CDR2 YFSETQ. The CDR3 loop reads CASSLGWDRGNGNTIYF. CDR3 sequence (DNA): TGCGCCAGCAGCCTAGGCTGGGACAGGGGCAATGGAAACACCATATATTTT.

This rearrangement joins TRBV3-1 (or the pseudogene TRBV3-2) to TRBJ2-1; possibly TRBD1 or TRBD2 for D (5 bases each). V dropped 1 base and J dropped 7 bases, with 17 bases sitting between them. The germline V gene encodes CDR1 LGHDT and CDR2 YNNKEL (reference sequence). The CDR3 is made up of 16 amino acids. This CDR3 reads CASSQGGWGNENEQFF. Written as DNA, the CDR3 is TGTGCCAGCAGCCAAGGTGGGTGGGGGAATGAGAATGAGCAGTTCTTC.

CDR3 protein: CASSFRTSGSSYEQYF. CDR3 DNA sequence: TGTGCCAGCAGCTTCCGTACGAGCGGGAGCTCCTACGAGCAGTACTTC. This sequence joins TRBV5-4 and TRBJ2-7; 8 bases map to TRBD2. This CDR3 spans 16 amino acids. In germline, CDR1 is SGHNT, CDR2 YYREEE (reference sequence). After removal of 2 bases from V and 0 bases from J, the junction contained 7 bases not matched to a gene.

Here the CDR3 DNA reads TGTGCCAGCACCTCGACAGGGGCAGATACGCAGTATTTT. Translated: CASTSTGADTQYF. The chain carries TRBV12-3 or TRBV12-4 and TRBJ2-3, with 8 bases that match TRBD1. The trim removed 7 bases at V and 4 bases at J, leaving 4 bases unmatched. CDR3 length equals 13 residues.

This clone showed up just a few times. The chain joins TRBV19 to TRBJ2-1, with 9 positions matching TRBD1. This CDR3 is 15 amino acids long. Trimming cost V 5 bases and J 0 bases; bases outside gene matches: 2. The germline V gene has CDR1 LNHDA and CDR2 SQIVND (reference sequence). The CDR3 coding sequence is TGTGCCAGTAGTGCGGACAGGGGCTCCTACAATGAGCAGTTCTTC. It codes for CASSADRGSYNEQFF.

The rearrangement joins TRBV24-1 to TRBJ2-1, with a tentative D call TRBD1 (5 bases). The CDR3 length is 19 residues. With 3 bases removed from V and 1 base from J, the gap between germline ends came to 21 bases. Germline V gives CDR1 KGHDR, CDR2 SFDVKD. The CDR3 region has the DNA TGTGCCACCAGTGATCCCCAAGTGGGGCTCGGAACTTCCTACAATGAGCAGTTCTTC. It translates to CATSDPQVGLGTSYNEQFF.

J is TRBJ2-5 and V is TRBV19; 12 bases map to TRBD1. Germline CDR1 LNHDA, CDR2 SQIVND (reference sequence). The ends lost 6 bases at V and 5 bases at J; junction bases unmatched: 7. This CDR3 has 15 amino acids. This CDR3 reads CASRKGQGARETQYF. CDR3 nucleotides: TGTGCCAGTAGGAAGGGACAGGGGGCGCGGGAGACCCAGTACTTC. The full variable domain, in which reference TRBV19 and TRBJ2-5 provide the parts outside the CDR3, is DGGITQSPKYLFRKEGQNVTLSCEQNLNHDAMYWYRQDPGQGLRLIYYSQIVNDFQKGDIAEGYSVSREKKESFPLTVTSAQKNPTAFYLCASRKGQGARETQYFGPGTRLLVL.

This clone was detected only a few times. The chain joins TRBV15 to TRBJ2-3, with D maybe TRBD2 (5 bases). V was clipped by 0 bases and J by 1 base, with 5 bases between them. This CDR3 spans 14 amino acids. Germline loops: CDR1 LNHNV, CDR2 YYDKDF (reference sequence). CDR3: CATSRERGTDTQYF. In DNA form, the CDR3 reads TGTGCCACCAGCAGAGAGCGGGGCACAGATACGCAGTATTTT.

The V and J genes are TRBV18 and TRBJ2-7; D ambiguous. This CDR3 spans 16 amino acids. Germline-derived CDR1 and CDR2 are KGHSH and LQKENI. Trimming cost V 1 base and J 2 bases, with 15 bases left between them. CDR3 coding DNA: TGTGCCAGCTCACCACTTGATGTTGGTCCAGCCTACGAGCAGTACTTC. Translation: CASSPLDVGPAYEQYF.

The V gene is TRBV7-3, the J gene TRBJ2-6; D unresolved. With 5 bases removed from V and 2 bases from J, the gap between germline ends came to 4 bases. This CDR3 comprises 13 residues. From germline, CDR1 is SGHTA and CDR2 FQGTGA. The CDR3 here is CASSPPGANVLTF. DNA for the CDR3: TGTGCCAGCAGCCCCCCTGGGGCCAACGTCCTGACTTTC.

The CDR3, as DNA: TGTGCCAGCAATACAGTGGAACGGGGCACTGAAGCTTTCTTT. Translated, it gives CASNTVERGTEAFF. This rearrangement joins TRBV27 to TRBJ1-1; D gene ambiguous. The CDR3 is 14 residues long. Germline V gene sequence: CDR1 MNHEY, CDR2 SMNVEV (reference sequence). Trimming removed 7 bases at V and 4 bases at J, with 16 bases between.

The J gene is TRBJ2-7, the V gene TRBV4-1, with D possibly called TRBD1 or TRBD2 (7 bases each). In germline, CDR1 is MGHRA, CDR2 YSYEKL. The CDR3 is made up of 18 amino acids. The V end lost 0 bases, the J end lost 3 bases, and 21 bases lay between the germline ends. CDR3 residues: CASSQDWEGARTYYEQYF. CDR3 sequence (DNA): TGCGCCAGCAGCCAAGATTGGGAGGGGGCGCGCACCTACTACGAGCAGTACTTC.

The chain is built from TRBV2 and TRBJ2-7, with 10 bases matching TRBD1. Losses at the gene ends were 4 bases for V and 7 bases for J; bases not matched to a gene: 16. Germline values: CDR1 SNHLY, CDR2 FYNNEI. There are 17 residues in the CDR3. Written as DNA, the CDR3 is TGTGCCAGCAGTGGGCCTACCGGGGGGGACAGGGGTCAGGAGCAGTACTTC. This sequence encodes CASSGPTGGDRGQEQYF. Full variable domain (rest looked up from reference TRBV2 and TRBJ2-7): EPEVTQTPSHQVTQMGQEVILRCVPISNHLYFYWYRQILGQKVEFLVSFYNNEISEKSEIFDDQFSVERPDGSNFTLKIRSTKLEDSAMYFCASSGPTGGDRGQEQYFGPGTRLTVT.

The chain couples TRBV21-1 to TRBJ2-3; no check of the table's D call, TRBD2, against the DNA was made. TRBV21-1 is noted as a pseudogene. This CDR3 spans 14 amino acids. In DNA, the CDR3 is TGTGCCAGCAGCAACCCCCTATACGTCAACACGCAGTATTTT. Translation gives CASSNPLYVNTQYF.

This chain joins TRBV3-1 (or the pseudogene TRBV3-2) and TRBJ1-4, with unresolved D. Between the trimmed V and J ends, which lost 1 base and 3 bases, there was a span of 6 bases. Germline CDR1 is LGHDT and CDR2 is YNNKEL (reference sequence). This CDR3 is built from 14 residues. CDR3: CASSQVRANEKLFF. CDR3 nucleotides: TGTGCCAGCAGCCAAGTGAGGGCTAATGAAAAACTGTTTTTT.

This clone has just a few counts. CDR3 sequence reads: CASQSGRANYGYTF. The CDR3 DNA reads TGTGCCAGTCAGAGCGGAAGGGCTAACTATGGCTACACCTTC. The chain couples TRBV19 to TRBJ1-2; D gene ambiguous. The CDR3 consists of 14 residues. V was pared by 8 bases and J by 0 bases, with 13 bases between. Germline assignment: CDR1 LNHDA and CDR2 SQIVND (reference sequence).

This chain connects TRBV5-5 to TRBJ2-3; TRBD2 matches 10 bases. CDR1 and CDR2 from the germline V gene are SGHKS and YYEKEE (reference sequence). CDR3 length equals 14 residues. The ends lost 4 bases at V and 6 bases at J; junction bases unmatched: 5. Here the CDR3 reads CASSDLAGDDTQYF. In DNA form, the CDR3 reads TGTGCCAGCAGCGATCTAGCGGGGGACGATACGCAGTATTTT.

This chain joins TRBV10-3 and TRBJ2-2; D ambiguous. The CDR3 contains 13 residues. V lost 2 bases and J 6 bases, leaving 7 bases between the germline ends. Germline CDR1 is ENHRY and CDR2 is SYGVKD. This CDR3 reads CAISEAAPGELFF. Here the CDR3 DNA reads TGTGCCATCAGTGAGGCAGCTCCCGGGGAGCTGTTTTTT.

The genes are TRBV11-1 and TRBJ2-2; 9 bases align to TRBD2. The V gene end was trimmed by 5 bases and the J gene end by 6 bases; junction bases not matched to a gene: 4. From germline, CDR1 is SGHAT and CDR2 FQDESV (reference sequence). The CDR3 sequence is 14 residues long. The CDR3 sequence is CASSPGLASGELFF. The CDR3 DNA reads TGTGCCAGCAGCCCGGGACTAGCCTCCGGGGAGCTGTTTTTT.

This clone appeared a few times. The chain couples TRBV2 to TRBJ2-7; either TRBD1 or TRBD2 may fit D (5 bases each). CDR3 length: 14 residues. The ends were cut back, 4 bases at V and 2 bases at J, with 12 bases in the middle. The germline gives CDR1 SNHLY, CDR2 FYNNEI. For the CDR3, the DNA is TGTGCCAGCAGTGCCCATGGGGGAACCTACGAGCAGTACTTC. The encoded protein is CASSAHGGTYEQYF.

The DNA for the CDR3 is TGTGCCACCAGCAGAGATAGTAGTCAGCAGTACTTC. Its translation: CATSRDSSQQYF. V is TRBV15 and J is TRBJ2-7; D call uncertain. The CDR3 contains 12 residues. V lost 0 bases to trimming and J lost 8 bases, with 8 bases between them. Germline lookup yields CDR1 LNHNV and CDR2 YYDKDF (reference sequence).

The chain links TRBV6-4 to TRBJ1-5, with D perhaps TRBD1 (6 bases). The CDR3 spans 21 residues. V lost 2 bases to trimming and J lost 4 bases, with 30 bases between them. Germline V gene data show CDR1 as MRHNA and CDR2 as SNTAGT. In nucleotides, the CDR3 is TGTGCCAGCAGTGACACGCATAAATTAACCGGGACAACCTCGAGTAATCAGCCCCAGCATTTT. Encoded protein: CASSDTHKLTGTTSSNQPQHF.

CDR3 sequence (DNA): TGTGCCTGGAGACCCGACAAAAGGGACAGGGATCCTGGGGCCAACGTCCTGACTTTC. As protein: CAWRPDKRDRDPGANVLTF. This chain links TRBV30 with TRBJ2-6; 9 nucleotides agree with TRBD1. The CDR3 sequence is 19 residues long. Germline V gene sequence: CDR1 GTSNPN, CDR2 SVGIG (reference sequence). Trimming took 3 bases from V and 2 from J; bases not matched to a gene: 14.

The chain is built from TRBV11-3 and TRBJ1-2; no firm D call. V was pared by 5 bases and J by 4 bases, with 11 bases between. CDR3 length: 13 amino acids. The germline V gene has CDR1 SGHNT and CDR2 YENEEA. The CDR3: CASSATMGYGYTF. CDR3 in DNA: TGTGCCAGCAGCGCTACGATGGGCTATGGCTACACCTTC.

The rearrangement joins TRBV7-3 to TRBJ1-4, with D possibly being TRBD1 (5 bases). V shed 2 bases and J shed 3 bases, with 16 bases lying between them. The length of the CDR3 is 17 residues. Germline CDR1 and CDR2: SGHTA and FQGTGA. The CDR3 DNA follows: TGTGCCAGCAGCTTAGAGGTGCGGGGGGATCCTAATGAAAAACTGTTTTTT. It codes for CASSLEVRGDPNEKLFF.

This clone appeared a single time. This chain's CDR3 is CATSRVAGRETQYF. For the CDR3, the DNA is TGTGCCACCAGCAGAGTAGCAGGGAGAGAGACCCAGTACTTC. The chain has TRBV15 and TRBJ2-5; D tentatively reads TRBD1 or TRBD2 (5 bases each). V was cut by 1 base and J by 4 bases, with 10 bases left in between. Germline-derived CDR1 and CDR2 are LNHNV and YYDKDF (reference sequence). This CDR3 comprises 14 residues.

This clone appeared a few times. The chain employs TRBV15 and TRBJ2-2, with TRBD2 matching 8 bases. Germline assignment: CDR1 LNHNV and CDR2 YYDKDF (reference sequence). This CDR3 is built from 17 residues. Losses at the gene ends were 4 bases for V and 3 bases for J; bases not matched to a gene: 10. CDR3 DNA sequence: TGTGCCACCAGCATGGGACTAGGTACCTCCGACACCGGGGAGCTGTTTTTT. Translated, it gives CATSMGLGTSDTGELFF.